This T cell receptor beta chain was documented in a study of beta chain features in type 1 diabetes. V shed 3 bases and J shed 7 bases, with 11 bases lying between them. CDR3 size: 13 residues. The germline gives CDR1 MNHEY, CDR2 SMNVEV (reference sequence). The isolated RNA, all of it, was reverse transcribed, so expressed TCRB transcripts were what got sequenced. The assay was immunoSEQ multiplex PCR, and TCRdb's table has in-frame clones only and misses some. The sample holds about 620,000 clones, roughly 15% seen once. Study-wide results and limits: Shorter TCRB CDR3s, moderately but significantly so, were found in Type 1 diabetes patients in all four CD4+ subsets. PCR might favor shorter templates, equally in patients and controls.

This clone was counted between two and nine times. Its specificity is not known. The sequence was collected from a man aged 18 to 30 in good health. The sample taken for sequencing was naive CD4+ T cells from blood. The V and J genes are TRBV27 and TRBJ2-3, with a weak D call TRBD1 (6 bases). The CDR3 coding sequence is TGTGCCAGCAGTTTCAGGCAGGGGAATACGCAGTATTTT. Translated: CASSFRQGNTQYF.